One and the same sample provided the 28 T cell receptor beta chains below, sequenced in a study of T cells in Graves' hyperthyroidism and ophthalmopathy. RNA transcripts yielded amplified TCR beta CDR3 regions. During a first-round RT-PCR of the TCR CDR3, the HTBI primer set was used. TCRdb ran MiXCR on the multiplex PCR reads and lists one entry per CDR3 protein. Here the sample spans about 380,000 distinct CDR3 sequences, approximately 14% being singletons. Sequencing was performed on blood. These receptors all come from a woman in her fifties or sixties with Graves' hyperthyroidism.

The J gene is TRBJ2-7, the V gene TRBV27; 12 bases align to TRBD1. The germline V gene encodes CDR1 MNHEY and CDR2 SMNVEV (reference sequence). The CDR3 length is 14 residues. The V and J ends lost 9 bases and 4 bases, in that order; junction bases with no gene match: 7. The CDR3 here is CARGWGQGAYEQYF. Written as DNA, the CDR3 is TGTGCCAGGGGTTGGGGACAGGGGGCTTACGAGCAGTACTTC.

The chain links TRBV20-1 to TRBJ2-3, with TRBD2 matching 10 bases. CDR1 is DFQATT, CDR2 SNEGSKA, per germline (reference sequence). This CDR3 is 15 amino acids long. V shed 1 base and J 14 bases; nucleotides not matched to a gene: 15. The CDR3 coding sequence is TGCAGTGCTAGAGTAACCAAGCGGGAGGGCCGTTTAGTGTATTTT. Its translation is CSARVTKREGRLVYF.

To note about this clonotype: A read error may be the cause here, since a much bigger clone is one base away. The chain has TRBV18 and TRBJ1-4; D gene unclear. CDR1 and CDR2 (germline): KGHSH, LQKENI. The length of the CDR3 is 15 residues. Trimming cost V 4 bases and J 1 base, with 10 bases left between them. The CDR3 DNA sequence: TGTGCCAGCTCACGGATGGGGAGAACTAATGAAAAACTGTTTTTT. Its protein product is CASSRMGRTNEKLFF.

This rearrangement joins TRBV28 to TRBJ2-4, with D unresolved. Germline CDR1 MDHEN, CDR2 SYDVKM. There are 12 residues in the CDR3. V was cut by 2 bases and J by 6 bases, with 5 bases left in between. The CDR3 DNA sequence: TGTGCCAGCAGTTTAGCAGTAAACATTCAGTACTTC. Its protein product is CASSLAVNIQYF. Drawing the rest from reference TRBV28 and TRBJ2-4, the complete variable domain is DVKVTQSSRYLVKRTGEKVFLECVQDMDHENMFWYRQDPGLGLRLIYFSYDVKMKEKGDIPEGYSVSREKKERFSLILESASTNQTSMYLCASSLAVNIQYFGAGTRLSVL.

This clonotype was observed at least ten times. The chain is built from TRBV30 and TRBJ1-5; TRBD1 might be the D (5 bases). The CDR3 length is 15 residues. Germline V gives CDR1 GTSNPN, CDR2 SVGIG (reference sequence). The V gene lost 1 base and the J gene lost 3 bases, with 13 bases spanning the gap. CDR3 residues: CAWSEWDGLNQPQHF. CDR3 sequence (DNA): TGTGCCTGGAGTGAATGGGACGGACTCAATCAGCCCCAGCATTTT. The whole variable domain, filled in from reference TRBV30 and TRBJ1-5, reads SQTIHQWPATLVQPVGSPLSLECTVEGTSNPNLYWYRQAAGRGLQLLFYSVGIGQISSEVPQNLSASRPQDRQFILSSKKLLLSDSGFYLCAWSEWDGLNQPQHFGDGTRLSIL.

The chain uses TRBV5-1 and TRBJ2-1; TRBD2 is a possible D gene (7 bases). Trimming stripped 3 bases from V and 9 bases from J, with 13 bases between. The CDR3 totals 13 residues. CDR1 is SGHRS, CDR2 YFSETQ, per germline. The CDR3 nucleotides read TGCGCCAGCAGCTCGACTAGCAGGGGTGAGCAGTTCTTC. Protein sequence: CASSSTSRGEQFF. The variable domain in full, completed from reference TRBV5-1 and TRBJ2-1, reads KAGVTQTPRYLIKTRGQQVTLSCSPISGHRSVSWYQQTPGQGLQFLFEYFSETQRNKGNFPGRFSGRQFSNSRSEMNVSTLELGDSALYLCASSSTSRGEQFFGPGTRLTVL.

The chain combines TRBV6-1 with TRBJ2-1; either TRBD1 or TRBD2 may supply D (6 bases each). Germline CDR1 MNHNS, CDR2 SASEGT. This CDR3 contains 16 residues. V shed 7 bases and J shed 9 bases, with 25 bases lying between them. DNA for the CDR3: TGTGCCAGCAAAAAAGGGGGGATGATAGAGGGGGGTGAGCAGTTCTTC. Translation gives CASKKGGMIEGGEQFF.

In its sample, this clonotype was seen many times. The V call is TRBV12-3 or TRBV12-4, the J call TRBJ2-7; TRBD1 is a possible D gene (6 bases). The CDR3 consists of 13 residues. V dropped 5 bases and J dropped 5 bases, with 13 bases sitting between them. This CDR3 reads CASSSLRDNEQYF. The CDR3 DNA follows: TGTGCCAGCAGTAGTCTCCGGGACAACGAGCAGTACTTC.

The chain is built from TRBV20-1 and TRBJ1-4; D not resolved. The V gene lost 0 bases and the J gene lost 5 bases, with 10 bases spanning the gap. The CDR3 runs 14 residues. Germline V gene data show CDR1 as DFQATT and CDR2 as SNEGSKA (reference sequence). DNA for the CDR3: TGCAGTGCTAGAGAGGCGGCTAAAAATGAAAAACTGTTTTTT. It specifies CSAREAAKNEKLFF.

There are many counts of this clonotype. The V call is TRBV6-1, the J call TRBJ1-1, with TRBD1 matching over 9 bases. The germline gives CDR1 MNHNS, CDR2 SASEGT. V lost 3 bases to trimming and J lost 0 bases; unmatched junction nucleotides: 5. The CDR3 extends over 16 amino acids. The CDR3 protein is CASSDGTGMMNTEAFF. The DNA for the CDR3 is TGTGCCAGCAGTGATGGGACAGGGATGATGAACACTGAAGCTTTCTTT.

This clonotype has a count of ten or more. The rearrangement links TRBV6-5 to TRBJ2-1; TRBD1 matches 7 bases. The CDR3 is 14 residues long. V shed 0 bases, J shed 6 bases, and the junction held 2 bases outside the gene matches. Germline lookup yields CDR1 MNHEY and CDR2 SVGAGI. The CDR3 sequence is CASSYSRQGNEQFF. The CDR3 DNA sequence: TGTGCCAGCAGTTACTCGAGACAGGGCAATGAGCAGTTCTTC.

This clonotype was detected many times. CDR3 residues: CASSQQGGSYEQYF. The CDR3 coding sequence is TGTGCCAGCAGCCAACAGGGGGGGTCCTACGAGCAGTACTTC. V gene TRBV7-9 combines with J gene TRBJ2-7, with a weak D call TRBD1 (8 bases). Germline V CDR1 and CDR2: SEHNR, FQNEAQ (reference sequence). V lost 5 bases to trimming and J lost 1 base, with 12 bases between them. The CDR3 contains 14 residues.

This clonotype was counted only a few times. The genes are TRBV5-6 and TRBJ1-1; weak D call: TRBD1 (6 bases). This CDR3 region has 15 residues. The germline V gene has CDR1 SGHDT and CDR2 YYEEEE. V lost 2 bases to trimming and J lost 9 bases, with 20 bases between them. CDR3 coding DNA: TGTGCCAGCAGCTTACAGGGATATCGCCCCCCCCAAGCTTTCTTT. Amino acid sequence: CASSLQGYRPPQAFF. Using reference TRBV5-6 and TRBJ1-1 for the parts outside the CDR3, the full variable domain is DAGVTQSPTHLIKTRGQQVTLRCSPKSGHDTVSWYQQALGQGPQFIFQYYEEEERQRGNFPDRFSGHQFPNYSSELNVNALLLGDSALYLCASSLQGYRPPQAFFGQGTRLTVV.

This clonotype showed up many times. V gene TRBV2 combines with J gene TRBJ2-7; 9 nucleotides match TRBD2. Germline V gene data show CDR1 as SNHLY and CDR2 as FYNNEI. J gave up 3 bases and V 5 bases, and 5 bases lay outside the gene matches. CDR3 size: 14 residues. The CDR3 nucleotides are TGTGCCAGCAGTACGTGGACTAGCGTCTACGAGCAGTACTTC. Its translation: CASSTWTSVYEQYF.

This clonotype turned up a few times. One end of the junction does not line up with germline, which may come from a read error. The genes are TRBV5-5 and TRBJ2-7, with TRBD1 matching 9 bases. CDR1 SGHKS and CDR2 YYEKEE come from the germline V gene (reference sequence). This CDR3 contains 14 residues. Here the CDR3 reads CASSLGDRAHEQYF. CDR3 DNA: TGCGCCAGCAGCTTGGGGGACAGGGCCCACGAGCAGTACTTC.

This clonotype showed up just a few times. V and J are TRBV28 and TRBJ2-3; the D gene is possibly TRBD2 (5 bases). Germline CDR1 MDHEN, CDR2 SYDVKM. V lost 6 bases to trimming and J lost 1 base, with 14 bases between them. The CDR3 length is 15 residues. In DNA form, the CDR3 reads TGTGCCAGCAGCTTCCCGGGGTCCGGCACAGATACGCAGTATTTT. Protein sequence: CASSFPGSGTDTQYF.

This clonotype was counted at least ten times. The chain links TRBV7-8 to TRBJ2-1; perhaps TRBD2 as D (5 bases). Germline values: CDR1 SGHVS, CDR2 FQNEAQ. The CDR3 has 15 residues. Trimming cost V 2 bases and J 2 bases, with 10 bases left between them. CDR3: CASSLPPGTYNEQFF. CDR3 nucleotide sequence: TGTGCCAGCAGCTTACCCCCGGGAACCTACAATGAGCAGTTCTTC. Based on the CDR3 plus reference TRBV7-8 and TRBJ2-1, the full variable domain is GAGVSQSPRYKVAKRGQDVALRCDPISGHVSLFWYQQALGQGPEFLTYFQNEAQLDKSGLPSDRFFAERPEGSVSTLKIQRTQQEDSAVYLCASSLPPGTYNEQFFGPGTRLTVL.

The chain links TRBV10-1 to TRBJ2-3; D is unresolved. Looked up from germline, CDR1 is WNHNN and CDR2 is SYGVQD (reference sequence). This CDR3 contains 12 residues. Between the trimmed V and J ends, which lost 2 bases and 10 bases, there was a span of 10 bases. The CDR3 here is CASSETSTPQYF. The CDR3 DNA follows: TGCGCCAGCAGTGAGACCTCTACCCCGCAGTATTTT.

In this sample, this clonotype turned up a few times. V is TRBV19 and J is TRBJ1-4, with 8 bases lining up with TRBD1. The trim removed 1 base at V and 3 bases at J, leaving 4 bases unmatched. This CDR3 spans 16 amino acids. Looked up from germline, CDR1 is LNHDA and CDR2 is SQIVND (reference sequence). CDR3 loop: CASSIGQGAANEKLFF. The CDR3 coding sequence is TGTGCCAGTAGTATAGGCCAGGGGGCGGCTAATGAAAAACTGTTTTTT. Combining the CDR3 with reference TRBV19 and TRBJ1-4 gives the whole variable domain DGGITQSPKYLFRKEGQNVTLSCEQNLNHDAMYWYRQDPGQGLRLIYYSQIVNDFQKGDIAEGYSVSREKKESFPLTVTSAQKNPTAFYLCASSIGQGAANEKLFFGSGTQLSVL.

The table lists this clonotype with many counts. CDR3 protein: CASSNGRDQPQHF. The CDR3 DNA is TGTGCCAGCTCCAACGGGAGGGACCAGCCCCAGCATTTT. V and J are TRBV18 and TRBJ1-5; D is perhaps TRBD1 (5 bases). Germline CDR1 reads KGHSH; CDR2 reads LQKENI. The CDR3 has 13 residues. V lost 6 bases and J lost 7, with 13 bases in between.

The chain is built from TRBV2 and TRBJ1-4, with unresolved D. The CDR3 covers 14 residues. V was trimmed by 8 bases and J by 3 bases, leaving 13 bases between them. From germline, CDR1 is SNHLY and CDR2 FYNNEI. CDR3: CASGRGEPNEKLFF. Here the CDR3 DNA reads TGTGCCAGCGGCCGGGGTGAGCCTAATGAAAAACTGTTTTTT.

This clonotype was detected ten times or more. V is TRBV18 and J is TRBJ2-3; D possibly corresponds to TRBD2 (6 bases). Germline V gene sequence: CDR1 KGHSH, CDR2 LQKENI. Trimming took 4 bases from V and 2 from J, leaving 10 bases between them. The CDR3 covers 14 residues. The CDR3 protein is CASSRGLTTDTQYF. CDR3 sequence (DNA): TGTGCCAGCTCACGGGGACTGACCACAGATACGCAGTATTTT. Supplemented by reference TRBV18 and TRBJ2-3, the full variable domain reads NAGVMQNPRHLVRRRGQEARLRCSPMKGHSHVYWYRQLPEEGLKFMVYLQKENIIDESGMPKERFSAEFPKEGPSILRIQQVVRGDSAAYFCASSRGLTTDTQYFGPGTRLTVL.

The V call is TRBV30, the J call TRBJ2-5, with D possibly being TRBD1 (8 bases). CDR1 is GTSNPN, CDR2 SVGIG, per germline (reference sequence). The ends were cut back, 1 base at V and 12 bases at J, with 15 bases in the middle. This CDR3 has 12 amino acids. The CDR3 spells CAWSDRGRAKYF. The CDR3 coding sequence is TGTGCCTGGAGTGACAGGGGGAGGGCCAAGTACTTC.

This clonotype has just a few counts. The rearrangement joins TRBV4-2 to TRBJ2-3, with unresolved D. V lost 0 bases and J lost 2, with 3 bases in between. The germline V gene has CDR1 LGHNA and CDR2 YNFKEQ. The CDR3 has 13 residues. Here the CDR3 reads CASSQENTDTQYF. CDR3 DNA: TGTGCCAGCAGCCAAGAAAACACAGATACGCAGTATTTT.

This clonotype was found many times. The rearrangement uses TRBV24-1 and TRBJ1-1; the match to TRBD1 covers 12 bases. Germline CDR1 KGHDR, CDR2 SFDVKD. The CDR3 is 13 amino acids. V trimming: 9 bases; J trimming: 4 bases; junction bases outside the gene matches: 2. The chain's CDR3 is CATSGQGATEAFF. Here the CDR3 DNA reads TGTGCCACCTCGGGACAGGGGGCCACTGAAGCTTTCTTT.

This clonotype has ten or more counts. The gene calls are TRBV30 and TRBJ1-1, with D uncertain. Germline V lookup: CDR1 GTSNPN, CDR2 SVGIG (reference sequence). The CDR3 is 13 residues long. Trimming took off 1 base at V and 4 bases at J, with 10 bases between the two ends. CDR3 loop: CAWSENSFTEAFF. The CDR3 nucleotides are TGTGCCTGGAGTGAGAACAGCTTCACTGAAGCTTTCTTT.

The chain couples TRBV3-1 to TRBJ1-2; 8 nucleotides match TRBD1. CDR3 length equals 13 residues. Losses at the gene ends were 3 bases for V and 8 bases for J; bases not matched to a gene: 5. Germline V gene lookup returns CDR1 LGHDT and CDR2 YNNKEL (reference sequence). The CDR3 DNA reads as TGTGCCAGCAGCCACTCAGGGGGCGCGGGCTACACCTTC. This translates into CASSHSGGAGYTF.

This clonotype has ten or more counts. The chain is built from TRBV7-9 and TRBJ2-3, with D hard to call. This CDR3 contains 15 residues. Between the trimmed V and J ends, which lost 5 bases and 6 bases, there was a span of 18 bases. Germline V gene data show CDR1 as SEHNR and CDR2 as FQNEAQ (reference sequence). The CDR3 coding sequence is TGTGCCAGCAGCCCGCGTCTCGACGGCCCGGATACGCAGTATTTT. Its translation: CASSPRLDGPDTQYF.